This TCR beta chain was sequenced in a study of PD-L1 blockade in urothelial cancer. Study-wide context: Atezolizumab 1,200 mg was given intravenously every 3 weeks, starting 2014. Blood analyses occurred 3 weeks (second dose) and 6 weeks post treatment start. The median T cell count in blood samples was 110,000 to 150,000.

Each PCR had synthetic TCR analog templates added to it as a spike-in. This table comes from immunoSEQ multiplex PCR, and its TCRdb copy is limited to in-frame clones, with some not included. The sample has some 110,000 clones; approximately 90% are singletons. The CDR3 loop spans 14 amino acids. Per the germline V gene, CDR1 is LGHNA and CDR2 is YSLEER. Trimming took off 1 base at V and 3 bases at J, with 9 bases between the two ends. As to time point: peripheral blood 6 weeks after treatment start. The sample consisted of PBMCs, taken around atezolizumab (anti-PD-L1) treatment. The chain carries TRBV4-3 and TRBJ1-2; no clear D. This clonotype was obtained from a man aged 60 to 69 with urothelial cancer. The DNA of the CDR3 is TGCGCCAGCAGCCAAGGTGGCTCTTACTATGGCTACACCTTC. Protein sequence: CASSQGGSYYGYTF.